These 5 T cell receptor beta chains came from one sample sequenced in a study of neurological immune-mediated disorders. MiXCR, applied by TCRdb to the 5' RACE reads, yields one record per CDR3 protein. The table lists 65,000 to 80,000 distinct CDR3 sequences, approximately 5% of them singletons. The sequenced material came from PBMCs. These receptors were obtained from a woman aged 70-85 years with multiple sclerosis.

Here the CDR3 DNA reads TGTGCCAGTAGTGTCACAGGGTTGGGACGCAGTAACACTGAAGCTTTCTTT. Its translation is CASSVTGLGRSNTEAFF. The chain recombines TRBV19 with TRBJ1-1; the D gene is possibly TRBD1 (6 bases). The germline V gene has CDR1 LNHDA and CDR2 SQIVND (reference sequence). This CDR3 has 17 residues. The V end lost 5 bases, the J end lost 2 bases, and 21 bases lay between the germline ends.

This clonotype was seen repeatedly, ten times or more. The chain links TRBV6-6 to TRBJ2-7, with a tentative D call TRBD1 (5 bases). Trimming cost V 0 bases and J 2 bases, with 5 bases left between them. Germline CDR1 reads MNHNY; CDR2 reads SVGAGI (reference sequence). The CDR3 is made up of 13 amino acids. CDR3 sequence: CASSYSRAYEQYF. The CDR3 DNA reads TGTGCCAGCAGTTACTCCAGGGCCTACGAGCAGTACTTC.

Ten or more counts support this clonotype. The J gene is TRBJ2-7, the V gene TRBV4-2; weak D call: TRBD1 (5 bases). Germline values: CDR1 LGHNA, CDR2 YNFKEQ. The germline V and J ends were trimmed by 7 bases and 2 bases, with 21 bases remaining between them. CDR3 length: 16 residues. Written as DNA, the CDR3 is TGTGCCAGCACCCTGGACCAGACAGCCCAACCCTACGAGCAGTACTTC. Its protein product is CASTLDQTAQPYEQYF.

This clonotype has at least ten counts. This sequence joins TRBV25-1 and TRBJ2-7; TRBD2 agrees at 13 bases. Trimming took 7 bases from V and 3 from J; bases not matched to a gene: 15. The germline V gene encodes CDR1 MGHDK and CDR2 SYGVNS. The CDR3 has 18 residues. The CDR3 nucleotides are TGTGCCAGCAATGGAGGGGGACTAGCGGGAAGCCGGGGCTACGAGCAGTACTTC. Translating gives CASNGGGLAGSRGYEQYF.

In its sample, this clonotype was seen many times. This sequence joins TRBV20-1 and TRBJ2-5; TRBD2 aligns across 7 bases. V shed 3 bases and J 4 bases; nucleotides not matched to a gene: 8. CDR1 DFQATT and CDR2 SNEGSKA come from the germline V gene (reference sequence). CDR3 length: 14 residues. The CDR3, as DNA: TGCAGTGCTAGGGTCGGGAGGTGGGGAGAGACCCAGTACTTC. Translating gives CSARVGRWGETQYF.